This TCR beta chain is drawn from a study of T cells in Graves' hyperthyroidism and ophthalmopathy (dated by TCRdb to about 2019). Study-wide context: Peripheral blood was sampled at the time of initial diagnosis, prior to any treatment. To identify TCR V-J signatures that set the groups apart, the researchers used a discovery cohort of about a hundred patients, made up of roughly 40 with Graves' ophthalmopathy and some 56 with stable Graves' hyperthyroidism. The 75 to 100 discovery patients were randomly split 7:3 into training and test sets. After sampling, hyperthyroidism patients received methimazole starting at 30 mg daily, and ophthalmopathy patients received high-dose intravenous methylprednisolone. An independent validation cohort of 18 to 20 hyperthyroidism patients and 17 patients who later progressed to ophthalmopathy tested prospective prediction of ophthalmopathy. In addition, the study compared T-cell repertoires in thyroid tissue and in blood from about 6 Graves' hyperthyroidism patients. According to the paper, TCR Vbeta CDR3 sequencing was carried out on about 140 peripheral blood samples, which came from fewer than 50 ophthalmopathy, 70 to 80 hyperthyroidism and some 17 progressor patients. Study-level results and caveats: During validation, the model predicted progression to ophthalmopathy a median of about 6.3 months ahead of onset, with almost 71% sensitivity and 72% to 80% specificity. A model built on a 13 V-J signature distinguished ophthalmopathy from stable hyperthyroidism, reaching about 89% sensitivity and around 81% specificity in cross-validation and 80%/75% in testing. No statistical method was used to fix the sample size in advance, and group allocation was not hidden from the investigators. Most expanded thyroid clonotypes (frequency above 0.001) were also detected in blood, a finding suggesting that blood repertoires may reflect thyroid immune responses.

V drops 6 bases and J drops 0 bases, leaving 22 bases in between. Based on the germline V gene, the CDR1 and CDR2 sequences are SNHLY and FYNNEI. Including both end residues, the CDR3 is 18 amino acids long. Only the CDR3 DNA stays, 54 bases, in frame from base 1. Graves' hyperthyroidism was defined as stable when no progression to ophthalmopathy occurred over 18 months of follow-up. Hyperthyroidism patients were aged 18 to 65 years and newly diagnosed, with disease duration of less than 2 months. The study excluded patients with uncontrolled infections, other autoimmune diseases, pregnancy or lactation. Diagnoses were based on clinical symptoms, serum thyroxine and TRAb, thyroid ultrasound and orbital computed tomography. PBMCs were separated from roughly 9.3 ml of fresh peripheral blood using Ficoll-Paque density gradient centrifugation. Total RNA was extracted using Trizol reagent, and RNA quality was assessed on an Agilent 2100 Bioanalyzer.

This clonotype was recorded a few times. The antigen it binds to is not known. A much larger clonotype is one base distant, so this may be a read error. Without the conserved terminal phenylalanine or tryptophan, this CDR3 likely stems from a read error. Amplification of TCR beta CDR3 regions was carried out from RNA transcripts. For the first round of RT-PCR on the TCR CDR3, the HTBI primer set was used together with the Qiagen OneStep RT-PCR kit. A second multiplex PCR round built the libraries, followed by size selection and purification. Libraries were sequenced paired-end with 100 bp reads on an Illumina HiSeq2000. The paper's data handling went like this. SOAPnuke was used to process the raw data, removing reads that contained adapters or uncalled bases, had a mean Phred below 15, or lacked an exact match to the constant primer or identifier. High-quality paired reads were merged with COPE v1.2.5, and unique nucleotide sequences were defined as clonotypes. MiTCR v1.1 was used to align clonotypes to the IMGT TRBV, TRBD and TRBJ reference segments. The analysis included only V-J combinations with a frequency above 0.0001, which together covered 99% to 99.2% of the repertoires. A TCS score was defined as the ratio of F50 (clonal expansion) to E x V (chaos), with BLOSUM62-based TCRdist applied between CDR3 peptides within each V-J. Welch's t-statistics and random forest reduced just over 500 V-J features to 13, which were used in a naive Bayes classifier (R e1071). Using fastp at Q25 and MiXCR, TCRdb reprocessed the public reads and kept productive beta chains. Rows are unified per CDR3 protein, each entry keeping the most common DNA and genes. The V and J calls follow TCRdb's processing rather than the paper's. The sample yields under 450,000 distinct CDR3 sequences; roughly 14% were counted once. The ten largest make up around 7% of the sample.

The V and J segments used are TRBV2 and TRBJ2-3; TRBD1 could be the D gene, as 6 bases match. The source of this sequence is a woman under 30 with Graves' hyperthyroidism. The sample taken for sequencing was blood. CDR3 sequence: CASRALKDSYASTDTQYL. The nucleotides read TGTGCCAGCAGAGCACTAAAGGACAGTTACGCTAGCACAGATACGCAGTATCTT.